This TCR beta chain emerged from a study of vaccination and CD4 T cells after COVID-19. Noted treatment: approximately 9-day PBMC culture with coronavirus spike peptide pools or control peptides (ViraFEST assay). This CDR3 contains 16 residues. Germline V gene sequence: CDR1 SGHKS, CDR2 YYEKEE (reference sequence). V shed 2 bases and J 1 base; nucleotides not matched to a gene: 9. A word on this clonotype: The antigen is unknown.

Scientists ran DNA taken from cultured CD4+ T cells through the Oncomine TCR Beta short-read assay for sequencing. TCRdb independently ran MiXCR on the PCR reads; one entry per CDR3 protein. In the table there are under 15,000 distinct CDR3 sequences, about 59% of which are singletons. This sequence was found in a human donor who had recovered from COVID-19. The V call is TRBV5-5, the J call TRBJ2-7; TRBD1 agrees at 7 bases. The sequenced sample consisted of CD4+ T cells from blood, cultured in vitro. The DNA of the CDR3 is TGTGCCAGCAGCTTTAGGGGGCCGGACCCATCCTACGAGCAGTACTTC. This sequence encodes CASSFRGPDPSYEQYF.